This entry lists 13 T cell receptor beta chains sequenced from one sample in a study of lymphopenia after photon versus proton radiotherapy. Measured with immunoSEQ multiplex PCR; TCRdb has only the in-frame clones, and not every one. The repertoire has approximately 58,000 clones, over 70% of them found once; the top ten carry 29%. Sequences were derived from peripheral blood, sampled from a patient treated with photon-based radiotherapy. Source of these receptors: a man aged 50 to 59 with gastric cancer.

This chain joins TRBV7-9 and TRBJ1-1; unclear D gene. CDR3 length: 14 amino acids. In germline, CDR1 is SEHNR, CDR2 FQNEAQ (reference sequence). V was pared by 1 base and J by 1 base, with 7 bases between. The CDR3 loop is CASSLEPGNTEAFF. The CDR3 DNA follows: TGTGCCAGCAGCTTAGAACCCGGGAACACTGAAGCTTTCTTT. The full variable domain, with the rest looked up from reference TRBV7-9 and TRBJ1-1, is DTGVSQNPRHKITKRGQNVTFRCDPISEHNRLYWYRQTLGQGPEFLTYFQNEAQLEKSRLLSDRFSAERPKGSFSTLEIQRTEQGDSAMYLCASSLEPGNTEAFFGQGTRLTVV.

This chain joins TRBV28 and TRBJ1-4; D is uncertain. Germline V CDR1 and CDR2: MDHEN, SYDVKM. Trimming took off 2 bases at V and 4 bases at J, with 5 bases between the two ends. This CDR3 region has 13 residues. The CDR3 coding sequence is TGTGCCAGCAGTTTAGGGTATAATGAAAAACTGTTTTTT. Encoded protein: CASSLGYNEKLFF.

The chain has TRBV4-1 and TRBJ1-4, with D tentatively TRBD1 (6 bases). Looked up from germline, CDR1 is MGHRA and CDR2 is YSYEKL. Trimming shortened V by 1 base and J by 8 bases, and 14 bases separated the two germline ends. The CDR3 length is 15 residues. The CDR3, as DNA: TGCGCCAGCAGCCAAGTGAAGGGGGGTGGCGAAAAACTGTTTTTT. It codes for CASSQVKGGGEKLFF.

Written as DNA, the CDR3 is TGTGCCAGCAGAGAGGGGACGGATACGCAGTATTTT. Protein: CASREGTDTQYF. This sequence joins TRBV6-1 and TRBJ2-3, with D perhaps matching TRBD1 or TRBD2 (5 bases each). Trimming removed 6 bases from V and 6 bases from J, with 10 bases in between. The CDR3 is 12 residues long. Germline assignment: CDR1 MNHNS and CDR2 SASEGT.

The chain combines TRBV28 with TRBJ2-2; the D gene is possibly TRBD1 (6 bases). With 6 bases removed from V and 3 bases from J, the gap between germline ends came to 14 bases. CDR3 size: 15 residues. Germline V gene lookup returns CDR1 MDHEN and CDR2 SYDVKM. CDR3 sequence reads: CASRPGTLYTGELFF. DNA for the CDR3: TGTGCCAGCAGGCCCGGGACATTATACACCGGGGAGCTGTTTTTT.

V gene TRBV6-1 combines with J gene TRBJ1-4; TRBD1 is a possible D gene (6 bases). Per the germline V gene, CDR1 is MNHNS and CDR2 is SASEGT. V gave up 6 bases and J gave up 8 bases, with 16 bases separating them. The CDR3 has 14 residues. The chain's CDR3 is CASRMGGGGEKLFF. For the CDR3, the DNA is TGTGCCAGCAGGATGGGGGGCGGAGGGGAAAAACTGTTTTTT.

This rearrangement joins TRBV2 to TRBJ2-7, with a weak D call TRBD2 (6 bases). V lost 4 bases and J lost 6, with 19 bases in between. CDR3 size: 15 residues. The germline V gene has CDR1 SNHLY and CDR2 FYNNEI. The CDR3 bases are TGTGCCAGCAGTGGTCTTGGGGGGAGTACGGGCGAGCAGTACTTC. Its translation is CASSGLGGSTGEQYF.

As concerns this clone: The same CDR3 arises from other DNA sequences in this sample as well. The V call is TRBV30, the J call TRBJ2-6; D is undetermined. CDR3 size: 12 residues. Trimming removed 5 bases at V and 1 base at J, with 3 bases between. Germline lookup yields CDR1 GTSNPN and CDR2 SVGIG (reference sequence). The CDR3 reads CAWSSGANVLTF. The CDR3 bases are TGTGCCTGGTCATCTGGGGCCAACGTCCTGACTTTC.

The CDR3 region has the DNA TGCGGGGGGGGTTCCAACTACGAGCAGTACTTC. Residues: CGGGSNYEQYF. This chain connects TRBV29-1 to TRBJ2-5; 7 nucleotides agree with TRBD2. The assigned J gene may be wrong: the sequence end matches TRBJ2-7 better. The CDR3 runs 11 residues. CDR1 SQVTM and CDR2 ANQGSEA come from the germline V gene.

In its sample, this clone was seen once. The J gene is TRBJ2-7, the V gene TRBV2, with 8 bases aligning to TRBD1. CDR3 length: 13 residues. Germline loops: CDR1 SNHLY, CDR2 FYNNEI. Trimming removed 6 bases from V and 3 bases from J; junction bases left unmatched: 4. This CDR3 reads CASRGQGYYEQYF. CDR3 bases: TGTGCCAGCAGAGGACAGGGTTACTACGAGCAGTACTTC.

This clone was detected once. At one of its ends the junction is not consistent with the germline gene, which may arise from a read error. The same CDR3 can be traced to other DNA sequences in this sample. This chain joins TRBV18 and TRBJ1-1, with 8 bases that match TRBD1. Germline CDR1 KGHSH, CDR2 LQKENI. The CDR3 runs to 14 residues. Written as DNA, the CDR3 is TGTGCCAGCTCACCCCAGGGGGCAGATACTGAAGCCTTCTTT. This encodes CASSPQGADTEAFF.

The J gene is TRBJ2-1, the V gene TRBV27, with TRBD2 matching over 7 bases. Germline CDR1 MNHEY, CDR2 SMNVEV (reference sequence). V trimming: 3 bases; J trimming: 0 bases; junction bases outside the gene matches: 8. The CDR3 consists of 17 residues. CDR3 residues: CASSFSSGTNSYNEQFF. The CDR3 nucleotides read TGTGCCAGCAGTTTCTCTAGCGGTACCAACTCCTACAATGAGCAGTTCTTC.

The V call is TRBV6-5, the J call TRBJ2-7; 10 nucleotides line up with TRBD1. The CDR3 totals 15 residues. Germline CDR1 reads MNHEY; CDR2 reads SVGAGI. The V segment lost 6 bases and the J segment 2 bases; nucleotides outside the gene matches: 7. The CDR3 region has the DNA TGTGCCAGCAGCCTCCGGGACAGGGGTCCCTACGAGCAGTACTTC. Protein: CASSLRDRGPYEQYF.